Sequencing of this T cell receptor beta chain was carried out in a study of cytomegalovirus exposure and HLA in healthy donors. Overall study results and limits: Presence/absence analyses supposed approximately even sequencing depth among donors. Specificity of a few CMV-associated chains for CMV antigens was verified in vitro.

This clone was recorded a few times. Its antigen remains unknown. This CDR3 spans 16 amino acids. Trimming took 3 bases from V and 6 from J, leaving 19 bases between them. Per germline, CDR1 SGDLS and CDR2 YYNGEE. Healthy bone marrow donors made up the donors. The donors, nominally healthy at sampling, likely had unrecorded immune exposures. PCR involved 60 Vbeta and 13 Jbeta primers. The protocol was immunoSEQ multiplex PCR, while the TCRdb copy is restricted to in-frame clones and leaves out a portion. The sample records some 140,000 clones, roughly three quarters being singletons. The sequencing sample was made of PBMCs. This TCR was recovered from a woman aged 55-70 years in good health and CMV-seronegative. This chain links TRBV9 with TRBJ2-1, with TRBD1 as a possible D gene (6 bases). This CDR3 reads CASSERGRGGINEQFF. In nucleotides, the CDR3 is TGTGCCAGCAGCGAGAGAGGGCGAGGGGGAATCAATGAGCAGTTCTTC. Filled out from reference TRBV9 and TRBJ2-1, the complete variable domain reads DSGVTQTPKHLITATGQRVTLRCSPRSGDLSVYWYQQSLDQGLQFLIQYYNGEERAKGNILERFSAQQFPDLHSELNLSSLELGDSALYFCASSERGRGGINEQFFGPGTRLTVL.